These 20 T cell receptor beta chains originate from one sample sequenced in a study of T-cell reconstitution after alpha-beta-depleted transplantation in children. Unique molecular identifiers were built into the TCRbeta library. TCRdb used MiXCR to reprocess the PCR reads, holding one entry per CDR3 protein. Here the sample spans 280,000 or so distinct CDR3 sequences, around a tenth being singletons. The source material was peripheral blood, sampled 180 days after TCRalphabeta/CD19-depleted stem cell transplant. The receptors stem from a male patient aged 2 to 10 who had a stem cell transplant for chronic granulomatous disease, so the T cells may come from the graft donor.

This clonotype has ten or more counts. The chain couples TRBV13 to TRBJ1-6; D is ambiguous. V lost 5 bases to trimming and J lost 7 bases, with 6 bases between them. The CDR3 contains 12 residues. Germline CDR1 PRHDT, CDR2 FYEKMQ (reference sequence). The CDR3 here is CASSNPNSPLHF. Here the CDR3 DNA reads TGTGCCAGCAGCAACCCGAATTCACCCCTCCACTTT. The variable domain in full, with the rest retrieved from reference TRBV13 and TRBJ1-6, is AAGVIQSPRHLIKEKRETATLKCYPIPRHDTVYWYQQGPGQDPQFLISFYEKMQSDKGSIPDRFSAQQFSDYHSELNMSSLELGDSALYFCASSNPNSPLHFGNGTRLTVT.

This clonotype appeared a few times. This rearrangement joins TRBV7-9 to TRBJ2-7; 9 bases map to TRBD1. The V segment lost 5 bases and the J segment 4 bases; nucleotides outside the gene matches: 6. The CDR3 sequence is 14 residues long. Per germline, CDR1 SEHNR and CDR2 FQNEAQ (reference sequence). DNA for the CDR3: TGTGCCAGCAGCCCCAGGGGGACAGGGTACGAGCAGTACTTC. Encoded protein: CASSPRGTGYEQYF.

The sample holds many counts of this clonotype. The CDR3 reads CASSNGDPGRGDTQYF. CDR3 DNA: TGTGCCAGCAGCAATGGGGATCCGGGCCGGGGAGATACGCAGTATTTT. V and J are TRBV28 and TRBJ2-3; the D gene is possibly TRBD2 (5 bases). This CDR3 has 16 amino acids. Trimming left V 6 bases short and J 5 bases short, with 21 bases between. CDR1 is MDHEN and CDR2 is SYDVKM in the germline V gene.

This clonotype occurred many times. The chain links TRBV20-1 to TRBJ2-1, with 11 bases lining up with TRBD2. This CDR3 has 18 amino acids. The junction had 9 bases not matched to a gene; V was cut back by 1 base and J by 1 base. CDR1 and CDR2 from the germline V gene are DFQATT and SNEGSKA (reference sequence). The CDR3 protein is CSARARTSGSRSYNEQFF. In nucleotides, the CDR3 is TGCAGTGCTAGAGCGCGTACTAGCGGGAGTCGTTCCTACAATGAGCAGTTCTTC.

Ten or more counts support this clonotype. This chain joins TRBV28 and TRBJ2-3, with 8 nucleotides matching TRBD1. The CDR3 has 15 amino acids. V lost 6 bases and J lost 4; bases outside the gene matches: 9. CDR1 is MDHEN and CDR2 is SYDVKM in the germline V gene. This chain's CDR3 is CASSRPQGAADTQYF. CDR3 coding DNA: TGTGCCAGCAGCCGCCCTCAGGGGGCTGCAGATACGCAGTATTTT.

This clonotype occurred many times. V usage is TRBV29-1 and J usage is TRBJ2-2; 7 nucleotides align to TRBD1. V dropped 4 bases and J dropped 6; count of bases not matched to a gene: 14. The CDR3 covers 16 residues. Germline V lookup: CDR1 SQVTM, CDR2 ANQGSEA. In nucleotides, the CDR3 is TGCAGCGTTGCCCCATCCTTTGGACAGGACTCCGGGGAGCTGTTTTTT. The encoded protein is CSVAPSFGQDSGELFF.

This clonotype came up many times. The chain recombines TRBV12-3 or TRBV12-4 with TRBJ2-1; 11 positions match TRBD2. This CDR3 contains 15 residues. Trimming removed 4 bases from V and 15 bases from J; junction bases left unmatched: 14. CDR3 in DNA: TGTGCCAGCAGTTCGAAAACGCCGGGACTAGCGGCGGGGTTCTTC. Protein product: CASSSKTPGLAAGFF.

This clonotype was seen repeatedly, ten times or more. The chain uses TRBV15 and TRBJ1-5, with TRBD1 as a possible D gene (5 bases). This CDR3 contains 15 residues. V was clipped by 2 bases and J by 5 bases, with 13 bases between them. Germline assignment: CDR1 LNHNV and CDR2 YYDKDF (reference sequence). CDR3 bases: TGTGCCACCAGCAGACAAGGGAGGGGTGATCAGCCCCAGCATTTT. Its translation is CATSRQGRGDQPQHF.

Ten or more counts support this clonotype. The chain carries TRBV7-2 and TRBJ2-1; the match to TRBD2 covers 8 bases. This CDR3 is 15 amino acids long. J lost 5 bases, V lost 5 bases, and 8 bases had no gene match. The germline CDR1 and CDR2 sequences are SGHTA and FQGNSA. CDR3 nucleotides: TGTGCCAGCAGCCCGCGGCGGGAGGCGCACAATGAGCAGTTCTTC. Its translation is CASSPRREAHNEQFF.

This clonotype was detected many times. V usage is TRBV4-3 and J usage is TRBJ1-3; maybe TRBD1 (6 bases). CDR1 LGHNA and CDR2 YSLEER come from the germline V gene. This CDR3 contains 18 residues. Trimming took 3 bases from V and 0 from J, leaving 18 bases between them. CDR3 sequence: CASSHGSRGGFSGNTIYF. The CDR3 bases are TGCGCCAGCAGCCACGGCTCCAGGGGAGGATTCTCTGGAAACACCATATATTTT.

This sequence joins TRBV2 and TRBJ2-1, with TRBD1 as a possible D gene (6 bases). With 7 bases removed from V and 6 bases from J, the gap between germline ends came to 10 bases. The CDR3 is 12 amino acids. Looked up from germline, CDR1 is SNHLY and CDR2 is FYNNEI. CDR3 DNA sequence: TGTGCCAGCATTGGGACAAGCAATGAGCAGTTCTTC. Protein: CASIGTSNEQFF.

Ten or more counts support this clonotype. The CDR3 loop reads CSARASSRVLGEQYF. CDR3 in DNA: TGCAGTGCCCGAGCATCAAGTCGAGTTTTGGGAGAGCAGTACTTC. V is TRBV20-1 and J is TRBJ2-7; no reliable D call. The CDR3 is made up of 15 amino acids. Per germline, CDR1 DFQATT and CDR2 SNEGSKA (reference sequence). Trimming removed 6 bases from V and 7 bases from J, with 25 bases in between.

This clonotype has a count of ten or more. The gene calls are TRBV20-1 and TRBJ2-5; 8 positions match TRBD1. CDR1 and CDR2 (germline): DFQATT, SNEGSKA (reference sequence). The CDR3 totals 15 residues. The J segment lost 3 bases and the V segment lost 5 bases, leaving 11 bases of the junction unmatched. The CDR3 reads CSAQVPGQGKETQYF. The DNA for the CDR3 is TGCAGTGCTCAGGTCCCCGGACAGGGAAAAGAGACCCAGTACTTC.

In its sample, this clonotype was seen many times. The CDR3 DNA sequence: TGCAGCGTCGCCGGGGGAGTCTCTGGGGCCAACGTCCTGACTTTC. Residues: CSVAGGVSGANVLTF. The rearrangement links TRBV29-1 to TRBJ2-6, with D maybe TRBD2 (6 bases). The CDR3 covers 15 residues. Trimming left V 6 bases short and J 0 bases short, with 12 bases between. Germline V lookup: CDR1 SQVTM, CDR2 ANQGSEA.

There are many counts of this clonotype. The chain links TRBV28 to TRBJ2-1; D possibly matches TRBD1 or TRBD2 (5 bases each). This CDR3 is built from 15 residues. V shed 8 bases and J shed 4 bases, with 18 bases lying between them. Germline V gene sequence: CDR1 MDHEN, CDR2 SYDVKM. CDR3 amino acids: CASGLDGTGYNEQFF. The CDR3 DNA follows: TGTGCCAGCGGCCTGGACGGGACGGGTTACAATGAGCAGTTCTTC.

Worth noting for this clonotype: This clone may be a read error of a much larger clone one base away. This chain joins TRBV25-1 and TRBJ2-5; D call uncertain. Germline V lookup: CDR1 MGHDK, CDR2 SYGVNS. This CDR3 is built from 11 residues. Here the CDR3 DNA reads TGTGCCAGCAGAGAATGGGAGACCCAGTACTTC. Protein: CASREWETQYF.

V usage is TRBV27 and J usage is TRBJ2-3; TRBD2 aligns across 7 bases. The CDR3 loop spans 19 amino acids. Germline lookup yields CDR1 MNHEY and CDR2 SMNVEV (reference sequence). Trimming at V came to 0 bases and at J to 1 base, leaving 13 bases not matched to a gene. CDR3 protein: CASSLSVWREGRGTDTQYF. The CDR3 DNA is TGTGCCAGCAGTTTATCGGTCTGGAGGGAGGGCCGGGGCACAGATACGCAGTATTTT.

This clonotype was seen repeatedly, ten times or more. The chain links TRBV6-5 to TRBJ2-7; TRBD1 aligns across 9 bases. The length of the CDR3 is 14 residues. CDR1 and CDR2 (germline): MNHEY, SVGAGI. V gave up 2 bases and J gave up 6 bases; unmatched junction bases: 5. CDR3 DNA: TGTGCCAGCAGTTACGGACAGGGGCTGGGCGAGCAGTACTTC. It translates to CASSYGQGLGEQYF.

This clonotype was recorded many times. This sequence joins TRBV4-3 and TRBJ2-1; D uncertain. This CDR3 has 14 amino acids. Per the germline V gene, CDR1 is LGHNA and CDR2 is YSLEER. The V and J ends lost 3 bases and 7 bases respectively, with 13 bases between them. CDR3 DNA: TGCGCCAGCAGCCATGGCACCAATGGGAATGAGCAGTTCTTC. Its translation is CASSHGTNGNEQFF.

This clonotype was seen at least ten times. The V and J genes are TRBV29-1 and TRBJ2-1, with 7 positions matching TRBD1. The CDR3 is made up of 13 amino acids. Germline CDR1 reads SQVTM; CDR2 reads ANQGSEA. V was clipped by 7 bases and J by 3 bases; unmatched bases: 6. The CDR3 bases are TGCAGCGACCGACAGGGTGACTACAATGAGCAGTTCTTC. This translates into CSDRQGDYNEQFF.